These T cell receptor beta chains were read from a single sample in a study of T cells in Graves' hyperthyroidism and ophthalmopathy. MiXCR was run by TCRdb on the multiplex PCR reads, yielding one entry per CDR3 protein. The sample has about 420,000 distinct CDR3 sequences; roughly 13% are singletons. Material for sequencing was blood. The receptor source for this set is a young woman with Graves' hyperthyroidism. Each CDR3 is given with its conserved first and last residue. A D gene is named only where the DNA matches it firmly. Expanded clones are given a class, and other clones once, few, many or no size at all.

TRBJ2-7,13,TRBD1,.,TRBV9,CASSGRQGYEQYF,TGTGCCAGCAGCGGGAGACAGGGGTACGAGCAGTACTTC
TRBJ2-2,15,TRBD2,.,TRBV28,CASSFSGRMVEELFF,TGTGCCAGCAGTTTCAGCGGGAGGATGGTCGAGGAGCTGTTTTTT
TRBJ2-3,13,.,.,TRBV5-1,CASYPSGTDTQYF,TGCGCCAGCTATCCCTCCGGCACAGATACGCAGTATTTT
TRBJ2-4,16,.,many,TRBV7-8,CASSLVPGSSKNIQYF,TGTGCCAGCAGCTTAGTCCCGGGCAGTTCCAAAAACATTCAGTACTTC
TRBJ2-1,15,TRBD2,many,TRBV24-1,CATSDLKAGENEQFF,TGTGCCACCAGTGATTTGAAAGCGGGAGAAAATGAGCAGTTCTTC
TRBJ2-5,17,TRBD2,many,TRBV28,CASSPGTSGPQGETQYF,TGTGCCAGCAGTCCAGGGACTAGCGGGCCCCAGGGGGAGACCCAGTACTTC
TRBJ1-2,14,.,many,TRBV20-1,CSARDLQPSKGYTF,TGCAGTGCTAGAGATCTGCAACCTAGCAAGGGCTACACCTTC
TRBJ2-7,14,.,few,TRBV20-1,CSASSRDGTYEQYF,TGCAGTGCTAGTTCCCGGGACGGCACCTACGAGCAGTACTTC
TRBJ2-3,17,TRBD2,few,TRBV5-6,CASSRGGLVISTDTQYF,TGTGCCAGCAGCCGGGGGGGACTAGTAATTTCCACAGATACGCAGTATTTT
TRBJ2-5,13,.,few,TRBV5-6,CASSSVGPETQYF,TGTGCCAGCAGCAGTGTCGGGCCAGAGACCCAGTACTTC
TRBJ2-1,13,TRBD2,many,TRBV28,CASAASGSNEQFF,TGTGCCAGCGCCGCTAGCGGGAGTAATGAGCAGTTCTTC
TRBJ2-7,12,.,few,TRBV6-1,CASSHRTYEQYF,TGTGCCAGCAGCCATCGAACCTACGAGCAGTACTTC
TRBJ2-1,14,.,many,TRBV29-1,CSVEARRIGNEQFF,TGCAGCGTTGAAGCTCGGCGAATTGGAAATGAGCAGTTCTTC
TRBJ1-2,12,.,.,TRBV9,CASSVVAGVLTF,TGTGCCAGCAGCGTAGTTGCAGGCGTGTTGACCTTC
TRBJ2-2,13,.,few,TRBV20-1,CSAIERNTGELFF,TGCAGTGCTATAGAGCGGAACACCGGGGAGCTGTTTTTT
TRBJ1-4,16,.,few,TRBV5-8,CASSSLPGQANEKLFF,TGTGCCAGCAGCTCGCTACCGGGACAAGCTAATGAAAAACTGTTTTTT
TRBJ2-7,13,.,many,TRBV18,CASSPPYFGEQYF,TGTGCCAGCTCACCACCCTATTTTGGCGAGCAGTACTTC
TRBJ2-1,16,.,many,TRBV11-3,CASSLGVGPSYNEQFF,TGTGCCAGCAGCTTAGGCGTCGGGCCGTCCTACAATGAGCAGTTCTTC
TRBJ2-7,17,.,many,TRBV7-9,CASSLAARAAFGGEQYF,TGTGCCAGCAGCTTAGCGGCCCGGGCAGCGTTTGGAGGCGAGCAGTACTTC
TRBJ2-7,14,TRBD2,.,TRBV19,CASERGRHSYEQYF,TGTGCCAGCGAGCGGGGCCGTCACTCCTACGAGCAGTACTTC
TRBJ2-3,13,.,many,TRBV7-3,CASSFGSADTQYF,TGTGCCAGCAGCTTTGGGTCGGCGGATACGCAGTATTTT
TRBJ2-4,19,TRBD1,.,TRBV28,CASSPGGQGELLAKNIQYF,TGTGCCAGCAGTCCAGGGGGACAGGGAGAATTACTAGCCAAAAACATTCAGTACTTC
TRBJ2-7,15,.,once,TRBV19,CASSIFSGVAYEQYF,TGTGCCAGTAGTATTTTTTCTGGGGTGGCCTACGAGCAGTACTTC
TRBJ1-2,13,TRBD1,many,TRBV29-1,CSVAGQGTYGYTF,TGCAGCGTTGCGGGACAGGGGACCTATGGCTACACCTTC
TRBJ1-3,15,.,many,TRBV6-1,CASRGTISEGNTIYF,TGTGCCAGCAGGGGGACAATTTCGGAAGGAAACACCATATATTTT
TRBJ2-7,13,TRBD1,many,TRBV10-3,CAITDRGHSEQYF,TGTGCCATCACGGACAGGGGACACTCCGAGCAGTACTTC
TRBJ2-7,13,.,many,TRBV30,CAWSVVGAYEQYF,TGTGCCTGGAGTGTAGTGGGGGCCTACGAGCAGTACTTC
TRBJ2-2,13,.,once,TRBV5-6,CASSSDLTGELFF,TGTGCCAGCAGCTCGGATCTCACCGGGGAGCTGTTTTTT
TRBJ2-7,15,.,many,TRBV5-6,CASSQDTGSDYEQYF,TGTGCCAGCAGCCAAGATACAGGGTCGGACTACGAGCAGTACTTC
TRBJ2-3,13,.,few,TRBV28,CASRKGGTDTQYF,TGTGCCAGCAGAAAAGGGGGCACAGATACGCAGTATTTT
TRBJ1-5,15,.,.,TRBV19,CASSPPTLSNQPQHF,TGTGCCAGTAGCCCCCCAACCCTTAGCAATCAGCCCCAGCATTTT
TRBJ2-1,16,TRBD2,.,TRBV19,CASSTLAGGLGNEQFF,TGTGCCAGTAGTACGTTAGCGGGAGGGCTCGGCAATGAGCAGTTCTTC
TRBJ1-3,14,.,.,TRBV29-1,CSATVTLSGNTIYF,TGCAGCGCCACTGTGACCCTTTCTGGAAACACCATATATTTT
TRBJ1-4,13,.,few,TRBV2,CASSEVQGEKLFF,TGTGCCAGCAGTGAGGTTCAGGGGGAAAAACTGTTTTTT
TRBJ1-1,13,.,many,TRBV11-2,CASSGSGPVDAFF,TGTGCCAGCAGCGGCTCAGGGCCGGTAGACGCTTTCTTT
TRBJ1-3,16,.,many,TRBV5-1,CASSSGIARGGNTIYF,TGCGCCAGCAGCTCCGGGATCGCAAGAGGAGGAAACACCATATATTTT
TRBJ1-6,16,TRBD1,few,TRBV15,CATSRDPRTGDSPLHF,TGTGCCACCAGCAGAGACCCTCGGACAGGGGATTCACCCCTCCACTTT
TRBJ1-6,13,.,many,TRBV2,CASRFAGDSPLHF,TGTGCCAGCAGATTCGCTGGGGATTCACCCCTCCACTTT
TRBJ2-1,12,.,many,TRBV20-1,CSAAGGAGEQFF,TGCAGTGCTGCCGGCGGGGCCGGTGAGCAGTTCTTC
TRBJ2-3,14,.,.,TRBV9,CASSPTLNTDTQYF,TGTGCCAGCAGCCCCACCCTGAACACAGATACGCAGTATTTT
TRBJ2-7,15,.,many,TRBV18,CASSPVGTSDYEQYF,TGTGCCAGCTCACCAGTCGGGACTTCTGATTACGAGCAGTACTTC
TRBJ2-5,15,TRBD1,.,TRBV18,CASSPGGQGKETQYF,TGTGCCAGCTCACCGGGAGGACAGGGGAAGGAGACCCAGTACTTC
TRBJ2-2,14,TRBD2,.,TRBV12-3/TRBV12-4,CASTPLGGAGELFF,TGTGCCAGCACCCCCCTTGGGGGGGCCGGGGAGCTGTTTTTT
TRBJ2-7,15,TRBD2,many,TRBV7-9,CASSPSVGGTYEQYF,TGTGCCAGCAGCCCGTCAGTGGGAGGGACCTACGAGCAGTACTTC
TRBJ1-1,12,.,few,TRBV2,CASSVMGLEAFF,TGTGCCAGCAGTGTTATGGGACTTGAAGCTTTCTTT
TRBJ2-2,15,TRBD2,many,TRBV6-2/TRBV6-3,CASSYSGGDTGELFF,TGTGCCAGCAGTTACTCCGGGGGGGACACCGGGGAGCTGTTTTTT
TRBJ2-2,16,TRBD2,.,TRBV5-4,CASSGLAGGGTGELFF,TGTGCCAGCAGCGGACTAGCGGGAGGGGGCACCGGGGAGCTGTTTTTT
TRBJ1-2,15,.,few,TRBV9,CASSVEGPGNYGYTF,TGTGCCAGCAGCGTAGAGGGCCCCGGGAACTATGGCTACACCTTC
TRBJ1-3,13,.,.,TRBV27,CAGSRGSGNTIYF,TGTGCCGGCAGCAGGGGCTCTGGAAACACCATATATTTT
TRBJ2-1,13,.,many,TRBV6-5,CASSYLGYNEQFF,TGTGCCAGCAGTTACTTGGGGTACAATGAGCAGTTCTTC
TRBJ1-4,15,.,many,TRBV3-1,CASSQGGLGGEKLFF,TGTGCCAGCAGCCAAGGGGGTCTTGGAGGTGAAAAACTGTTTTTT
TRBJ2-3,17,TRBD2,many,TRBV7-2,CASSTRGWTSGRDTQYF,TGTGCCAGCAGCACGAGGGGGTGGACTAGCGGGAGAGATACGCAGTATTTT
TRBJ2-1,17,.,few,TRBV6-5,CASSYSVDAATYNEQFF,TGTGCCAGCAGTTACTCTGTGGACGCAGCCACCTACAATGAGCAGTTCTTC
TRBJ2-6,16,.,few,TRBV19,CASTYKGTTGANVLTF,TGTGCCTCTACTTACAAGGGGACAACTGGGGCCAACGTCCTGACTTTC
TRBJ2-1,12,.,few,TRBV24-1,CATSDLSGEQFF,TGTGCCACCAGTGATTTGAGCGGTGAGCAGTTCTTC
TRBJ1-3,13,.,.,TRBV11-2,CASSLSGWDTIYF,TGTGCCAGCAGCTTAAGTGGTTGGGACACCATATATTTT
TRBJ2-3,15,TRBD2,many,TRBV20-1,CSARPSGRGTDTQYF,TGCAGTGCTAGACCCAGCGGGAGGGGCACAGATACGCAGTATTTT
TRBJ2-7,16,.,few,TRBV6-4,CASSPSGGTKKIEQYF,TGTGCCAGCAGCCCCTCAGGCGGGACGAAAAAAATCGAGCAGTACTTC